This T cell receptor (beta chain) was retrieved from a study of OX40 agonist ivuxolimab in advanced cancers. Looking at the study overall: Six ivuxolimab dose levels, 0.01 to 10 mg/kg, were given intravenously every 2 weeks.

Only in-frame clones appear in the TCRdb table, and some are missing; sequencing was by immunoSEQ multiplex PCR. The sample includes some 66,000 clones, roughly 87% of them seen just once. Points on this clone: Its antigen is still unknown.

The CDR3 loop spans 15 amino acids. Study findings and constraints: Researchers report that CD8+ T cells had, on average, more expanded clones than CD4+.

Blood sampling was done at baseline, cycle 4 day 1, and cycle 7 day 1. The sample here was CD4+ or CD8+ T cells sorted from blood, taken in a trial of the OX40 agonist ivuxolimab. This sequence was found in an adult with an advanced solid tumor such as melanoma, head and neck, liver or kidney cancer. V gene TRBV21-1 combines with J gene TRBJ2-7; TRBD2, the table's D call, lacks a check against the DNA. TRBV21-1 constitutes a pseudogene. The CDR3 bases are TGTGCCAGCAGCAAAGGAGAGACTAGCAGCTACGAGCAGTACTTC. Residues: CASSKGETSSYEQYF.